Below are 14 T cell receptor beta chains sequenced from a single sample in a study of blood T cell repertoires in COVID-19. Produced via immunoSEQ multiplex PCR; TCRdb's table is partial and in-frame only. The data show fewer than 350,000 clones, 90% seen once. The material sequenced was PBMCs or T cells enriched from blood (not recorded which). The receptors come from a woman aged 18-29 years with acute COVID-19.

This rearrangement joins TRBV19 to TRBJ2-7; 9 bases align to TRBD1. Looked up from germline, CDR1 is LNHDA and CDR2 is SQIVND (reference sequence). V shed 1 base, J shed 3 bases, and the junction held 7 bases outside the gene matches. The CDR3 contains 16 residues. CDR3 bases: TGTGCCAGTAGTATAGGGACGGGACAGGGTTTCTACGAGCAGTACTTC. This gives the protein CASSIGTGQGFYEQYF.

This clone was recorded only once. This chain uses TRBV29-1 with TRBJ2-1; 11 bases are a match to TRBD2. The length of the CDR3 is 16 residues. Germline V lookup: CDR1 SQVTM, CDR2 ANQGSEA. V lost 2 bases to trimming and J lost 8 bases; unmatched junction nucleotides: 11. The CDR3 here is CSVERLAGGSGYEQFF. Written as DNA, the CDR3 is TGCAGCGTTGAACGTCTAGCGGGAGGCTCTGGTTATGAGCAGTTCTTC.

The chain recombines TRBV4-2 with TRBJ2-1; 8 positions agree with TRBD2. The germline V gene has CDR1 LGHNA and CDR2 YNFKEQ. The J segment lost 4 bases and the V segment lost 4 bases, leaving 6 bases of the junction unmatched. The CDR3 loop spans 15 amino acids. CDR3 residues: CASSRSGRGYNEQFF. The CDR3 region has the DNA TGTGCCAGCAGCCGGAGCGGGAGAGGGTACAATGAGCAGTTCTTC.

The chain joins TRBV3-1 (or the pseudogene TRBV3-2) to TRBJ2-7; the match to TRBD2 covers 9 bases. The CDR3 has 17 amino acids. The V segment lost 0 bases and the J segment 0 bases; nucleotides outside the gene matches: 6. Germline V gene lookup returns CDR1 LGHDT and CDR2 YNNKEL (reference sequence). CDR3 amino acids: CASSQDGLAGYSYEQYF. The CDR3 DNA is TGTGCCAGCAGCCAAGATGGGCTAGCGGGATACTCCTACGAGCAGTACTTC.

The chain is built from TRBV7-2 and TRBJ2-7; TRBD1 is a possible D gene (7 bases). Trimming stripped 0 bases from V and 2 bases from J, with 14 bases between. Looked up from germline, CDR1 is SGHTA and CDR2 is FQGNSA. The CDR3 is 16 residues long. Here the CDR3 reads CASSLAGGTATYEQYF. DNA of the CDR3: TGTGCCAGCAGCTTAGCAGGCGGGACAGCAACCTACGAGCAGTACTTC.

This clone was picked up a small number of times. The J gene is TRBJ2-1, the V gene TRBV2; D is possibly TRBD2 (5 bases). The CDR3 totals 14 residues. The germline V gene has CDR1 SNHLY and CDR2 FYNNEI. V was shortened by 8 bases and J by 0 bases, with 11 bases between the two germline ends. The CDR3 DNA follows: TGTGCCAGCTGCATGGGGAGCTCCTACAATGAGCAGTTCTTC. Encoded protein: CASCMGSSYNEQFF.

V is TRBV18 and J is TRBJ2-6, with 11 bases fitting TRBD1. This CDR3 contains 19 residues. Germline assignment: CDR1 KGHSH and CDR2 LQKENI. J was trimmed by 0 bases and V by 2 bases; bases with no gene match: 6. CDR3 loop: CASSPTWDRGSSGANVLTF. The CDR3 region has the DNA TGTGCCAGCTCACCAACATGGGACAGGGGGTCCTCTGGGGCCAACGTCCTGACTTTC.

As to this clone: Other DNA sequences in the same sample also yield this CDR3. J is TRBJ2-1 and V is TRBV28; D is unclear. The CDR3 loop spans 14 amino acids. CDR1 is MDHEN, CDR2 SYDVKM, per germline. V lost 3 bases to trimming and J lost 5 bases, with 11 bases between them. CDR3 nucleotides: TGTGCCAGCAGTTTGGTAGGCGGAAACAATGAGCAGTTCTTC. It translates to CASSLVGGNNEQFF. Drawing the rest from reference TRBV28 and TRBJ2-1, the complete variable domain is DVKVTQSSRYLVKRTGEKVFLECVQDMDHENMFWYRQDPGLGLRLIYFSYDVKMKEKGDIPEGYSVSREKKERFSLILESASTNQTSMYLCASSLVGGNNEQFFGPGTRLTVL.

The rearrangement uses TRBV6-2 or TRBV6-3 and TRBJ2-5, with 7 bases that match TRBD2. This CDR3 has 16 amino acids. V trimming: 5 bases; J trimming: 1 base; junction bases outside the gene matches: 10. The germline V gene encodes CDR1 MNHEY and CDR2 SVGEGT. The CDR3 bases are TGTGCCAGCAGTGCCCCTAGCGGATTATTCCAAGAGACCCAGTACTTC. Translated, it gives CASSAPSGLFQETQYF.

The genes are TRBV4-1 and TRBJ2-3; 10 bases fit TRBD2. With 6 bases clipped from V and 4 bases from J, the junction kept 4 bases outside the gene matches. CDR1 and CDR2 (germline): MGHRA, YSYEKL. This CDR3 contains 14 residues. The CDR3 DNA reads as TGCGCCAGCAGTCTAGCGGGAGCGGCAGATACGCAGTATTTT. Protein product: CASSLAGAADTQYF.

The chain recombines TRBV15 with TRBJ1-1, with a tentative D call TRBD1 (5 bases). CDR3 length: 15 amino acids. CDR1 LNHNV and CDR2 YYDKDF come from the germline V gene (reference sequence). Trimming left V 2 bases short and J 0 bases short, with 10 bases between. The CDR3 sequence: CATSRREQVNTEAFF. The CDR3, as DNA: TGTGCCACCAGCAGAAGAGAACAGGTGAACACTGAAGCTTTCTTT.

The chain uses TRBV5-1 and TRBJ1-1, with a weak D call TRBD1 (5 bases). From germline, CDR1 is SGHRS and CDR2 YFSETQ. The CDR3 sequence is 14 residues long. Trimming shortened V by 1 base and J by 8 bases, and 15 bases separated the two germline ends. CDR3 DNA: TGCGCCAGCAGCTTGCTGGGGGGTTGGACGGAAGCTTTCTTT. Translation gives CASSLLGGWTEAFF.

The chain is built from TRBV5-1 and TRBJ2-1; D is perhaps TRBD2 (5 bases). The V end lost 0 bases, the J end lost 7 bases, and 14 bases lay between the germline ends. Per the germline V gene, CDR1 is SGHRS and CDR2 is YFSETQ. CDR3 size: 15 residues. CDR3 bases: TGCGCCAGCAGCTTGGTCCTCGGGAAAGGGAATGAGCAGTTCTTC. Translation gives CASSLVLGKGNEQFF.

This chain connects TRBV5-1 to TRBJ1-1; maybe TRBD1 (6 bases). V lost 0 bases and J 0 bases, leaving 15 bases between the germline ends. Looked up from germline, CDR1 is SGHRS and CDR2 is YFSETQ. CDR3 length equals 17 residues. CDR3 region: CASSLGPDRPLNTEAFF. The CDR3 nucleotides read TGCGCCAGCAGCTTGGGGCCCGACAGGCCGTTGAACACTGAAGCTTTCTTT.